This entry lists 32 T cell receptor beta chains sequenced from one sample in a study of glioma-infiltrating T cells. Using RNA template, CDR3s of TCR alpha and beta were amplified with iRepertoire arm-PCR. TCRdb reprocessed the multiplex PCR reads with MiXCR, giving one entry per CDR3 protein. Of roughly 200,000 distinct CDR3 sequences in the sample, around 42% are singletons; the top ten hold roughly 5.4%. The sample taken for sequencing was glioma tissue, nonneoplastic brain tissue, or PBMCs (not recorded which). The receptor source for this set is a human donor with low-grade glioma or glioblastoma, undergoing nonglioma brain surgery, or in good health (not recorded which).

Here the CDR3 DNA reads TGTGCCAGCAGATCCCTTAGTAGTGAAGCTTTCTTT. It encodes CASRSLSSEAFF. The genes are TRBV7-2 and TRBJ1-1; D unclear. The CDR3 totals 12 residues. V was shortened by 6 bases and J by 7 bases, with 12 bases between the two germline ends. Per the germline V gene, CDR1 is SGHTA and CDR2 is FQGNSA.

Of note for this clonotype: Given a much more abundant clone one base away, this may be a read error. The chain couples TRBV20-1 to TRBJ2-5; D unclear. Deletions cut 0 bases from V and 5 bases from J, with 13 bases between. CDR3 size: 14 residues. CDR1 DFQATT and CDR2 SNEGSKA come from the germline V gene (reference sequence). The CDR3 spells CSAREYSLVETQYF. CDR3 nucleotides: TGCAGTGCTAGAGAGTATTCTTTGGTGGAGACCCAGTACTTC.

This clonotype was seen many times. The chain recombines TRBV20-1 with TRBJ1-3, with D uncertain. In germline, CDR1 is DFQATT, CDR2 SNEGSKA (reference sequence). CDR3 length: 13 residues. V was shortened by 3 bases and J by 0 bases, with 6 bases between the two germline ends. This CDR3 reads CSARQNSGNTIYF. Here the CDR3 DNA reads TGCAGTGCTAGGCAGAACTCTGGAAACACCATATATTTT.

Within the sample, this clonotype is medium-sized. The chain uses TRBV20-1 and TRBJ2-3; D unclear. Looked up from germline, CDR1 is DFQATT and CDR2 is SNEGSKA (reference sequence). Deletions cut 7 bases from V and 4 bases from J, with 12 bases between. The CDR3 has 12 amino acids. This CDR3 is CSESKAADTQYF. In nucleotides, the CDR3 is TGCAGTGAATCTAAGGCGGCAGATACGCAGTATTTT.

The rearrangement links TRBV19 to TRBJ2-5; D may be TRBD1 (6 bases). The CDR3 is made up of 16 amino acids. The V and J ends lost 5 bases and 3 bases respectively, with 19 bases between them. From germline, CDR1 is LNHDA and CDR2 SQIVND (reference sequence). The CDR3 sequence is CASSGRDMSPEETQYF. In nucleotides, the CDR3 is TGTGCCAGTAGTGGCCGGGACATGTCTCCTGAAGAGACCCAGTACTTC.

This clonotype was detected ten times or more. The chain carries TRBV5-1 and TRBJ1-6; no firm D call. The CDR3 runs to 15 residues. Trimming shortened V by 0 bases and J by 9 bases, and 13 bases separated the two germline ends. Germline V lookup: CDR1 SGHRS, CDR2 YFSETQ. The chain's CDR3 is CASSLEVRGSSPLHF. The CDR3 DNA follows: TGCGCCAGCAGCTTGGAGGTTCGAGGCAGTTCACCCCTCCACTTT.

As for this clonotype: This may arise from a read error, as a much more abundant clone is one base away. The chain couples TRBV2 to TRBJ1-6; a weak D match, TRBD1 (5 bases). CDR3 length equals 14 residues. Germline V gives CDR1 SNHLY, CDR2 FYNNEI. This CDR3 reads CASSEGQPNSPLNF. CDR3 sequence (DNA): TGTGCCAGCAGTGAAGGACAGCCTAATTCACCCCTCAACTTT.

Comments on this clonotype: Compared with germline, one end of the junction differs, possibly owing to a read error. V gene TRBV5-1 combines with J gene TRBJ2-7; possibly TRBD2 for D (5 bases). The CDR3 contains 13 residues. Germline CDR1 and CDR2: SGHRS and YFSETQ. CDR3 coding DNA: TGCGCCAGAAGCTTGGACTGGGTCTACGAGCAGTACTTC. It yields the protein CARSLDWVYEQYF.

This clonotype occurred a few times. The chain joins TRBV6-6 to TRBJ1-5; perhaps TRBD1 as D (6 bases). From germline, CDR1 is MNHNY and CDR2 SVGAGI (reference sequence). Trimming cost V 2 bases and J 4 bases, with 9 bases left between them. This CDR3 is built from 14 residues. The CDR3 is CASSYGQRNQPQHF. The DNA for the CDR3 is TGTGCCAGCAGTTACGGACAGCGGAATCAGCCCCAGCATTTT.

V gene TRBV3-1 combines with J gene TRBJ2-7; D not certain. The V gene's germline CDR1 is LGHDT and CDR2 YNNKEL (reference sequence). The CDR3 totals 13 residues. V lost 2 bases, J lost 3 bases, and 8 bases lay in between. The CDR3 reads CASSQPLGYEQYF. The DNA of the CDR3 is TGTGCCAGCAGCCAACCTCTCGGCTACGAGCAGTACTTC.

This clonotype was counted ten times or more. The CDR3 region has the DNA TGTGCCAGCAGCCGGGAAGAGACCCAGTACTTC. It specifies CASSREETQYF. This sequence joins TRBV5-5 and TRBJ2-5; no firm D call. Looked up from germline, CDR1 is SGHKS and CDR2 is YYEKEE (reference sequence). The V gene lost 4 bases and the J gene lost 3 bases, with 4 bases spanning the gap. The CDR3 contains 11 residues.

With respect to this clonotype: Possible read error: a much larger clone is one base away. The rearrangement links TRBV28 to TRBJ2-7, with 7 bases matching TRBD1. CDR3 length: 15 amino acids. With 6 bases clipped from V and 5 bases from J, the junction kept 13 bases outside the gene matches. Germline V CDR1 and CDR2: MDHEN, SYDVKM. CDR3 protein: CASRPPSRGLDEQYF. The CDR3 DNA reads TGTGCCAGCAGGCCTCCTTCCAGGGGGTTGGACGAGCAGTACTTC.

Comments on this clonotype: One end of the junction fails to match germline, which may point to a read error. The chain links TRBV19 to TRBJ2-1; D is perhaps TRBD1 or TRBD2 (5 bases each). CDR1 and CDR2 (germline): LNHDA, SQIVND (reference sequence). The CDR3 is made up of 14 amino acids. The CDR3 DNA follows: TGTGACAGTAAGGGGACCCGATTCTTCAATGAGCAGTTCTTC. This codes for CDSKGTRFFNEQFF.

On this clonotype itself: Germline and junction disagree at one end, which may indicate a read error. The chain has TRBV28 and TRBJ2-1; D not certain. This CDR3 is built from 17 residues. Germline lookup yields CDR1 MDHEN and CDR2 SYDVKM. The DNA of the CDR3 is TGTGCCAGCAGTTCCATCCCCCCGGCCAGCTCCTACAATGAGCAGTTATTC. It translates to CASSSIPPASSYNEQLF.

There are a few counts of this clonotype. The chain is built from TRBV29-1 and TRBJ1-1; D unresolved. From germline, CDR1 is SQVTM and CDR2 ANQGSEA. The CDR3 loop spans 12 amino acids. V was pared by 6 bases and J by 1 base, with 9 bases between. The CDR3 here is CSVDQENTEAFF. In DNA form, the CDR3 reads TGCAGCGTCGACCAGGAGAACACTGAAGCTTTCTTT.

The chain combines TRBV28 with TRBJ2-1; 7 bases are a match to TRBD1. The CDR3 spans 14 residues. Germline V gene sequence: CDR1 MDHEN, CDR2 SYDVKM. After removal of 7 bases from V and 10 bases from J, the junction contained 13 bases not matched to a gene. CDR3 sequence reads: CASNSGQASYEQFF. In nucleotides, the CDR3 is TGTGCCAGCAATTCCGGACAGGCCTCCTACGAGCAGTTCTTC.

The chain links TRBV7-6 to TRBJ2-1, with unresolved D. Germline CDR1 SGHVS, CDR2 FNYEAQ. The CDR3 consists of 12 residues. Trimming stripped 10 bases from V and 7 bases from J, with 14 bases between. DNA of the CDR3: TGTGCCATCTTAGGTTTGGGTAATGAGCAGTTCTTC. Its protein product is CAILGLGNEQFF.

As concerns this clonotype: Its ends do not fully match the called genes, so a read error is possible. V and J are TRBV28 and TRBJ2-3; 9 bases align to TRBD2. The CDR3 is made up of 15 amino acids. CDR1 MDHEN and CDR2 SYDVKM come from the germline V gene. In nucleotides, the CDR3 is TGTGCCAGAAGTTTAGCGGGAGAGTTTGGAGATACGAAGTATTTT. It codes for CARSLAGEFGDTKYF.

With respect to this clonotype: The junction differs from germline at one of its ends, possibly a read error. This sequence joins TRBV4-1 and TRBJ2-2, with a possible D match to TRBD1 (6 bases). The CDR3 is made up of 16 amino acids. Germline V gene data show CDR1 as MGHRA and CDR2 as YSYEKL. For the CDR3, the DNA is TGTGCCAGCAGCTTAGTAGGGACACCGAACACCGGGGAGCTGTTTTTT. Its translation is CASSLVGTPNTGELFF.

J is TRBJ2-3 and V is TRBV12-3 or TRBV12-4; 9 positions agree with TRBD2. The V gene end was trimmed by 5 bases and the J gene end by 3 bases; junction bases not matched to a gene: 3. The CDR3 length is 14 residues. For the CDR3, the DNA is TGTGCCAGCAGTGCGGGACTAGCAACAGATACGCAGTATTTT. This gives the protein CASSAGLATDTQYF.

V is TRBV3-1 and J is TRBJ1-1; no clear D gene. The CDR3 spans 14 residues. Germline V gene lookup returns CDR1 LGHDT and CDR2 YNNKEL (reference sequence). Trimming removed 1 base at V and 4 bases at J, with 10 bases between. The DNA of the CDR3 is TGTGCCAGCAGCCAAGTCCAGGTGAGCACTGAAGCTTTCTTT. Encoded protein: CASSQVQVSTEAFF. The variable domain in full, with the rest retrieved from reference TRBV3-1 and TRBJ1-1, is DTAVSQTPKYLVTQMGNDKSIKCEQNLGHDTMYWYKQDSKKFLKIMFSYNNKELIINETVPNRFSPKSPDKAHLNLHINSLELGDSAVYFCASSQVQVSTEAFFGQGTRLTVV.

Note on this clonotype: One end of the junction varies from germline; a read error may be responsible. The CDR3 nucleotides read TGTGCCAGCAGACAAGCGGCGGGAGCAAGCTACGAGCAGTACTTC. It yields the protein CASRQAAGASYEQYF. V is TRBV4-2 and J is TRBJ2-7, with 7 bases fitting TRBD2. This CDR3 region has 15 residues. The V gene's germline CDR1 is LGHNA and CDR2 YNFKEQ.

On this clonotype: A much larger clonotype is one base distant, so this may be a read error. The chain uses TRBV28 and TRBJ2-3, with D possibly matching TRBD2 (5 bases). The length of the CDR3 is 13 residues. Germline values: CDR1 MDHEN, CDR2 SYDVKM. Trimming left V 6 bases short and J 7 bases short, with 14 bases between. The DNA of the CDR3 is TGTGCCAGCAGAAGACTATATACTCATACGCAGTATTTT. It is translated as CASRRLYTHTQYF.

On this clonotype itself: Since a much larger clone is just one base distant, this may be a read error. The rearrangement joins TRBV2 to TRBJ1-1, with D unclear. The germline gives CDR1 SNHLY, CDR2 FYNNEI. The CDR3 extends over 13 amino acids. Trimming left V 3 bases short and J 0 bases short, with 5 bases between. The CDR3 sequence is CASSEAMNTEAFF. The CDR3 nucleotides read TGTGCCAGCAGTGAGGCCATGAACACTGAAGCTTTCTTT.

This clonotype was counted only a few times. The V call is TRBV29-1, the J call TRBJ1-3; the D gene is possibly TRBD1 (5 bases). V was trimmed by 0 bases and J by 0 bases, leaving 12 bases between them. Per the germline V gene, CDR1 is SQVTM and CDR2 is ANQGSEA. The CDR3 sequence is 16 residues long. CDR3 DNA sequence: TGCAGCGTTGAAGAGGGGGGAGGACTCTCTGGAAACACCATATATTTT. This encodes CSVEEGGGLSGNTIYF.

With respect to this clonotype: Given a much more abundant clone one base away, this may be a read error. The chain carries TRBV20-1 and TRBJ2-7; D ambiguous. V lost 7 bases and J lost 1, with 14 bases in between. The germline gives CDR1 DFQATT, CDR2 SNEGSKA (reference sequence). The CDR3 has 13 amino acids. For the CDR3, the DNA is TGCAGTGTCCTACTATCGGAGTCCTACGAGCAGTACTTC. The encoded protein is CSVLLSESYEQYF.

This CDR3 is CASSSQDRVGDTEAFF. The CDR3 DNA sequence: TGTGCCAGCTCATCACAAGACAGGGTAGGTGACACTGAAGCTTTCTTT. The chain combines TRBV18 with TRBJ1-1; the match to TRBD1 covers 7 bases. V shed 5 bases, J shed 3 bases, and the junction held 12 bases outside the gene matches. Per the germline V gene, CDR1 is KGHSH and CDR2 is LQKENI. CDR3 length: 16 amino acids.

This clonotype was picked up many times. The chain has TRBV3-1 and TRBJ2-7; 7 nucleotides align to TRBD1. From germline, CDR1 is LGHDT and CDR2 YNNKEL (reference sequence). The V and J ends lost 6 bases and 1 base, in that order; junction bases with no gene match: 6. The length of the CDR3 is 14 residues. The CDR3 bases are TGTGCCAGCAGTCAGGACAGGAATTCCTACGAGCAGTACTTC. Translation gives CASSQDRNSYEQYF.

This clonotype was observed at least ten times. The V call is TRBV28, the J call TRBJ2-6; 12 bases are shared with TRBD1. The CDR3 is 17 residues long. Germline loops: CDR1 MDHEN, CDR2 SYDVKM. V was clipped by 7 bases and J by 4 bases; unmatched bases: 8. For the CDR3, the DNA is TGTGCCAGCAAGCCGGGACAGGGGGCGCGGGGGGCCAACGTCCTGACTTTC. Protein product: CASKPGQGARGANVLTF.

This clonotype was observed many times. The chain is built from TRBV7-9 and TRBJ2-2, with a possible D match to TRBD2 (5 bases). The germline V and J ends were trimmed by 6 bases and 3 bases, with 8 bases remaining between them. Per germline, CDR1 SEHNR and CDR2 FQNEAQ (reference sequence). The CDR3 is 13 residues long. DNA of the CDR3: TGTGCCAGCAGTCCTAGCTACACCGGGGAGCTGTTTTTT. Translation gives CASSPSYTGELFF.

This clonotype was counted only a few times. The chain links TRBV7-9 to TRBJ2-2, with 8 bases matching TRBD1. CDR1 SEHNR and CDR2 FQNEAQ come from the germline V gene (reference sequence). The J segment lost 7 bases and the V segment lost 6 bases, leaving 16 bases of the junction unmatched. The CDR3 consists of 17 residues. The CDR3 coding sequence is TGTGCCAGCAGACCCCACCCCAGGACAGGGAGCAGCGGGGAGCTGTTTTTT. It is translated as CASRPHPRTGSSGELFF.

The sample holds a few counts of this clonotype. The J gene is TRBJ2-5, the V gene TRBV2; D is uncertain. Germline CDR1 SNHLY, CDR2 FYNNEI. The CDR3 is 13 residues long. With 7 bases removed from V and 2 bases from J, the gap between germline ends came to 11 bases. The DNA for the CDR3 is TGTGCCAGCAACCAAGGAGTTCAAGAGACCCAGTACTTC. The encoded protein is CASNQGVQETQYF.